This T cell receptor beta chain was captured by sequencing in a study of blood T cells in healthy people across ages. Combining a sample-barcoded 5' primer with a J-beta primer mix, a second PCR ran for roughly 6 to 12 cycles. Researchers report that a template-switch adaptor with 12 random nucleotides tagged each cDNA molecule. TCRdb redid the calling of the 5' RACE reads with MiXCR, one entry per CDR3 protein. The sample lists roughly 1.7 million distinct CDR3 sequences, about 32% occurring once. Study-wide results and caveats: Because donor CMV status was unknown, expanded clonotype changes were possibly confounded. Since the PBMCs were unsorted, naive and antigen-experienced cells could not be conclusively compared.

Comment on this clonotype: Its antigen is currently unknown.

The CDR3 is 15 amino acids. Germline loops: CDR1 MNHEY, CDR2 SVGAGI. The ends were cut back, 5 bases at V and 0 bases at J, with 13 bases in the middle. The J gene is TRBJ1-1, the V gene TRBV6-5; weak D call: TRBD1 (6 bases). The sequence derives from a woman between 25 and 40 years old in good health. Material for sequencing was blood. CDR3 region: CASSRQALMNTEAFF. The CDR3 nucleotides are TGTGCCAGCAGTCGACAGGCACTCATGAACACTGAAGCTTTCTTT.